The following is a TCR beta chain sequence with its context. Its target is unknown. This entry belongs to a study of T-cell memory formation after mild COVID-19. Study-level points and caveats: CD4/CD8 balance characterized clones contracting day 15 to 85, and CD4+ skew characterized later expanders.

TCRdb re-called the 5' RACE reads with MiXCR, one entry per CDR3 protein. The sample contains around 210,000 distinct CDR3 sequences, over 7.5% of which appear only once. The CDR3 is 13 residues long. V shed 2 bases and J shed 11 bases, with 13 bases lying between them. The sequencing input was PBMCs or a T cell subset sorted from them (not recorded which). The V gene is TRBV12-3 or TRBV12-4, the J gene TRBJ1-5; D might be TRBD1 (6 bases). The source is a man aged 18 to 29 who had mild COVID-19 (a few samples of this study predate the infection). Cell type and time point are not known. The CDR3 DNA sequence: TGTGCCAGCAGTTTATTGGCGGGGGCGGCCCAGCATTTT. Encoded protein: CASSLLAGAAQHF.